A selection of T cell receptor beta chains follows, all from one sample in a study of cytomegalovirus exposure and HLA in healthy donors. TCRdb's table, derived via immunoSEQ multiplex PCR, lists solely in-frame clones and lacks some. The repertoire shows fewer than 30,000 clones; the top ten hold 0.71%. Sequenced sample: PBMCs. These receptors came from a man younger than 45 in good health and CMV-seronegative. The CDR3 runs from the conserved cysteine through the conserved F or W. Each record gives: J gene, V gene, D gene, CDR3 DNA, CDR3 protein. D genes are given only for firm matches.

J: TRBJ1-3; V: TRBV5-1; D: TRBD1; DNA: TGCGCCAGCAGCGACCCGGGACAGGCTGGAAACACCATATATTTT; CDR3: CASSDPGQAGNTIYF
J: TRBJ1-1; V: TRBV19; D: NA; DNA: TGTGCCAGTAGTATAGATCTATTTCAGGGGATCAACACTGAAGCTTTCTTT; CDR3: CASSIDLFQGINTEAFF
J: TRBJ1-6; V: TRBV5-6; D: TRBD1; DNA: TGTGCCAGCAGCCAGACAGGGCGATATTCACCCCTCCACTTT; CDR3: CASSQTGRYSPLHF
J: TRBJ2-3; V: TRBV7-2; D: TRBD2; DNA: TGTGCCAGCAGTGAGAGCGGGGGCACAGATACGCAGTATTTT; CDR3: CASSESGGTDTQYF
J: TRBJ1-2; V: TRBV29-1; D: TRBD1; DNA: TGCAGCGTTGATCAGGGGGACTATGGCTACACCTTC; CDR3: CSVDQGDYGYTF
J: TRBJ2-5; V: TRBV7-6; D: NA; DNA: TGTGCCAGCAGCCACTTAAAGGAGACCCAGTACTTC; CDR3: CASSHLKETQYF
J: TRBJ1-2; V: TRBV7-2; D: NA; DNA: TGTGCCAGCAGCGTCGGGACTTCAATCAGCTATGGCTACACCTTC; CDR3: CASSVGTSISYGYTF
J: TRBJ2-3; V: TRBV5-4; D: NA; DNA: TGTGCCAGCAGCTTGGGTCCAACGGGCACAGATACGCAGTATTTT; CDR3: CASSLGPTGTDTQYF
J: TRBJ2-1; V: TRBV7-8; D: NA; DNA: TGTGCCAGCAGACTGCCAGGGTCTGACTACAATGAGCAGTTCTTC; CDR3: CASRLPGSDYNEQFF
J: TRBJ1-2; V: TRBV4-2; D: TRBD1; DNA: TGTGCCAGCAGCCTCCGGGACAGGGACCTCTATGGCTACACCTTC; CDR3: CASSLRDRDLYGYTF
J: TRBJ2-3; V: TRBV11-2; D: NA; DNA: TGTGCCAGCAGCCCGGGACACTTTACAGATACGCAGTATTTT; CDR3: CASSPGHFTDTQYF
J: TRBJ2-5; V: TRBV29-1; D: TRBD2; DNA: TGCAGCGTCCAACTAGCGGGGGATGCGGAGACCCAGTACTTC; CDR3: CSVQLAGDAETQYF